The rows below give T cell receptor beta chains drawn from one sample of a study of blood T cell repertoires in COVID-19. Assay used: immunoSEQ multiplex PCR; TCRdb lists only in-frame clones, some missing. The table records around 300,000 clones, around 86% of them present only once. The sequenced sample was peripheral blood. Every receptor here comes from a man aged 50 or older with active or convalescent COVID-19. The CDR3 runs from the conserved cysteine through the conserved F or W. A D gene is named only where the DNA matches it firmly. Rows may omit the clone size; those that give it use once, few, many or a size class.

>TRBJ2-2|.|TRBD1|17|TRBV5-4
CASSLIPGQGLAGELFF
TGTGCCAGCAGCTTGATCCCGGGACAGGGATTGGCCGGGGAGCTGTTTTTT
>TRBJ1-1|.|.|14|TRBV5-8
CASSLAVKRTEAFF
TGTGCCAGCAGCTTGGCGGTTAAGAGGACTGAAGCTTTCTTT
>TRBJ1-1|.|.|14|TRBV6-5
CASSSQNGNTEAFF
TGTGCCAGCAGTTCGCAGAATGGCAACACTGAAGCTTTCTTT
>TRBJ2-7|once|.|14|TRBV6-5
CASADRPSSYEQYF
TGTGCCAGCGCGGACAGACCTTCCTCCTACGAGCAGTACTTC
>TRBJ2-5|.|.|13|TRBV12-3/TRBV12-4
CASSSRRQETQYF
TGTGCCAGCAGTTCCAGGCGCCAAGAGACCCAGTACTTC
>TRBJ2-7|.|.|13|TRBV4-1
CASSPRGAYEQYF
TGCGCCAGCAGCCCCCGCGGGGCCTACGAGCAGTACTTC
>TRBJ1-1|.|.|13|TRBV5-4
CASHGGGYTEAFF
TGTGCCAGCCACGGGGGGGGATACACTGAAGCTTTCTTT
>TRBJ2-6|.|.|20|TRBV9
CASSPGGRGHTPSGANVLTF
TGTGCCAGCAGCCCAGGAGGAAGAGGTCATACTCCCTCTGGGGCCAACGTCCTGACTTTC
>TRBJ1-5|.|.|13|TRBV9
CASSRDTNQPQHF
TGTGCCAGCAGCCGGGACACTAATCAGCCCCAGCATTTT
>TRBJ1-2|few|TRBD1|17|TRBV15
CATSRTGGEGYRDGYTF
TGTGCCACCAGCAGAACAGGGGGCGAGGGCTATAGAGATGGCTACACCTTC
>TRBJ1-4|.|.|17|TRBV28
CASSLPSFSGLDEKLFF
TGTGCCAGCAGTTTACCCAGTTTTTCGGGTTTGGATGAAAAACTGTTTTTT
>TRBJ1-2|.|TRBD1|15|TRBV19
CARETAGGSHYGYTF
TGTGCCAGAGAAACCGCAGGGGGTAGTCACTATGGCTACACCTTC
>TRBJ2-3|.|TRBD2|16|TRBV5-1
CASSLALAGSTDTQYF
TGCGCCAGCAGCTTGGCCCTAGCGGGGAGCACAGATACGCAGTATTTT
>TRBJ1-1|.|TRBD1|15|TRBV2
CASSELSGGGTEAFF
TGTGCCAGCAGTGAATTATCAGGGGGAGGAACTGAAGCTTTCTTT
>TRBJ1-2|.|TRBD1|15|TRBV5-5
CASSPPGQPNYGYTF
TGTGCCAGCAGCCCCCCGGGACAGCCTAACTATGGCTACACCTTC
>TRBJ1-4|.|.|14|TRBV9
CASSVSGTNEKLFF
TGTGCCAGCAGCGTTTCAGGCACTAATGAAAAACTGTTTTTT
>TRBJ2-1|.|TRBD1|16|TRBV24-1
CATAQGQAPGYNEQFF
TGTGCCACCGCCCAGGGACAGGCCCCGGGGTACAATGAGCAGTTCTTC